The 7 T cell receptor beta chains reported below all come from one sample, sequenced in a study of CD8+CD57+ T cells in acquired aplastic anemia. According to the study, genomic DNA was the template for TCR beta VDJ and CDR3 profiling. One entry per CDR3 protein, called by TCRdb with MiXCR from the reads. The sample contains hundreds of thousands of distinct CDR3 sequences, 65% to 75% of which appear only once. Source material: sorted CD4+, CD8+, or CD8+CD57+ T cells (not recorded which) from PBMCs. The receptors come from a human donor in good health, serving as a control.

This clonotype has only a few counts. The gene calls are TRBV29-1 and TRBJ1-5; perhaps TRBD1 as D (5 bases). The length of the CDR3 is 15 residues. The V and J ends lost 4 bases and 0 bases respectively, with 13 bases between them. Germline V gene lookup returns CDR1 SQVTM and CDR2 ANQGSEA. In DNA form, the CDR3 reads TGCAGCGTTGGAGGAGACAGCCATAGCAATCAGCCCCAGCATTTT. Translated: CSVGGDSHSNQPQHF.

The chain is built from TRBV5-1 and TRBJ2-1; 7 nucleotides match TRBD2. The V and J ends lost 2 bases and 8 bases, in that order; junction bases with no gene match: 10. In germline, CDR1 is SGHRS, CDR2 YFSETQ. The CDR3 runs 15 residues. CDR3 nucleotide sequence: TGCGCCAGCAGCTTAGAGCTCGCGGGAGCGGATGAGCAGTTCTTC. Translation gives CASSLELAGADEQFF.

A word on this clonotype: Sequence at one end of the junction differs from germline and may be a read error. The chain has TRBV2 and TRBJ2-7; 9 nucleotides agree with TRBD1. This CDR3 has 14 amino acids. Germline CDR1 is SNHLY and CDR2 is FYNNEI. CDR3 sequence reads: CASSLDRGSQETQF. The DNA for the CDR3 is TGTGCCAGCAGCCTGGACAGGGGAAGCCAAGAGACCCAGTTC.

V gene TRBV24-1 combines with J gene TRBJ1-1, with D hard to call. V was pared by 4 bases and J by 1 base, with 9 bases between. The germline V gene encodes CDR1 KGHDR and CDR2 SFDVKD. The CDR3 loop spans 14 amino acids. The chain's CDR3 is CATSEAGENTEAFF. CDR3 nucleotides: TGTGCCACCAGTGAGGCTGGAGAGAACACTGAAGCTTTCTTT.

CDR3 DNA: TGTGCCAGCAGCTCCCACTGGGGGGAGACCCAGTACTTC. Its translation is CASSSHWGETQYF. The J gene is TRBJ2-5, the V gene TRBV7-8; D might be TRBD1 or TRBD2, each matching 5 bases. Germline values: CDR1 SGHVS, CDR2 FQNEAQ. The CDR3 is 13 residues long. V lost 4 bases and J 5 bases, leaving 11 bases between the germline ends.

The sample holds many counts of this clonotype. V and J are TRBV12-3 or TRBV12-4 and TRBJ1-3; possibly TRBD1 for D (5 bases). There are 16 residues in the CDR3. Between the trimmed V and J ends, which lost 1 base and 6 bases, there was a span of 16 bases. The CDR3 DNA reads TGTGCCAGCAGTTTAGGCGGGGCAGGGAAAGAAAACACCATATATTTT. Translated, it gives CASSLGGAGKENTIYF.

This clonotype has a count of ten or more. CDR3 loop: CASSHQRTGPPNYGYTF. The CDR3 DNA is TGCGCCAGCAGCCATCAGAGGACAGGTCCCCCCAACTATGGCTACACCTTC. The chain is built from TRBV4-3 and TRBJ1-2, with TRBD1 identical over 7 bases. V trimming: 3 bases; J trimming: 2 bases; junction bases outside the gene matches: 12. CDR3 length: 17 amino acids. Germline-derived CDR1 and CDR2 are LGHNA and YSLEER.